These 18 T cell receptor beta chains originate from one sample sequenced in a study of blood T cell repertoires in COVID-19. Data came from immunoSEQ multiplex PCR; TCRdb stores just in-frame clones and leaves some out. In the table there are about 480,000 clones, approximately 90% of which are singletons. The sample consisted of PBMCs or T cells enriched from blood (not recorded which). The receptors derive from a woman between 40 and 50 years old who had recovered from COVID-19.

This chain connects TRBV5-1 to TRBJ1-1; D remains unclear. V was shortened by 0 bases and J by 1 base, with 10 bases between the two germline ends. The V gene's germline CDR1 is SGHRS and CDR2 YFSETQ. The CDR3 length is 15 residues. In nucleotides, the CDR3 is TGCGCCAGCAGCTTGGCGGGGTTAGGGAACACTGAAGCTTTCTTT. The encoded protein is CASSLAGLGNTEAFF. The full variable domain, with the rest looked up from reference TRBV5-1 and TRBJ1-1, is KAGVTQTPRYLIKTRGQQVTLSCSPISGHRSVSWYQQTPGQGLQFLFEYFSETQRNKGNFPGRFSGRQFSNSRSEMNVSTLELGDSALYLCASSLAGLGNTEAFFGQGTRLTVV.

The V and J genes are TRBV6-5 and TRBJ2-6; D uncertain. Trimming pared 6 bases from V and 4 bases from J, leaving 10 bases between. Looked up from germline, CDR1 is MNHEY and CDR2 is SVGAGI. CDR3 length equals 14 residues. DNA of the CDR3: TGTGCCAGCAGCCTCCTTTCCGGGGCCAACGTCCTGACTTTC. Translation gives CASSLLSGANVLTF.

CDR3 nucleotides: TGCGCCAGCAGCCAAGATGCGGACAGGGTCTTGTACGAGCAGTACTTC. Amino acid sequence: CASSQDADRVLYEQYF. V and J are TRBV4-3 and TRBJ2-7; 8 positions agree with TRBD1. V was clipped by 0 bases and J by 4 bases; unmatched bases: 8. Looked up from germline, CDR1 is LGHNA and CDR2 is YSLEER. This CDR3 has 16 amino acids.

The DNA of the CDR3 is TGTGCCATAATACCTGCGGGATACTGGGGAGAGACCCAGTACTTC. It is translated as CAIIPAGYWGETQYF. The gene calls are TRBV2 and TRBJ2-5; D may be TRBD2 (6 bases). V was trimmed by 10 bases and J by 4 bases, leaving 22 bases between them. Germline CDR1 and CDR2: SNHLY and FYNNEI. The CDR3 loop spans 15 amino acids.

This sequence joins TRBV4-2 and TRBJ1-2; D is uncertain. CDR1 LGHNA and CDR2 YNFKEQ come from the germline V gene. The V and J ends lost 1 base and 6 bases respectively, with 12 bases between them. The CDR3 runs to 14 residues. The chain's CDR3 is CASSQALSVDGYTF. DNA for the CDR3: TGTGCCAGCAGCCAAGCGTTGTCAGTGGATGGCTACACCTTC.

The V and J genes are TRBV7-2 and TRBJ2-7; D gene uncertain. This CDR3 region has 16 residues. CDR1 and CDR2 (germline): SGHTA, FQGNSA. The ends were cut back, 1 base at V and 3 bases at J, with 16 bases in the middle. CDR3 coding DNA: TGTGCCAGCAGCTTAGAGTCTCCGCGCTTTAACTACGAGCAGTACTTC. This translates into CASSLESPRFNYEQYF.

The chain recombines TRBV6-5 with TRBJ1-1, with D possibly being TRBD1 (5 bases). CDR3 length: 15 amino acids. Trimming stripped 4 bases from V and 2 bases from J, with 14 bases between. Germline V gives CDR1 MNHEY, CDR2 SVGAGI. CDR3 amino acids: CASSWPGRVNTEAFF. CDR3 in DNA: TGTGCCAGCAGTTGGCCAGGGAGGGTAAACACTGAAGCTTTCTTT.

This clone has only one observation. The gene calls are TRBV29-1 and TRBJ1-4; the D gene is possibly TRBD1 (6 bases). This CDR3 is 12 amino acids long. V lost 6 bases, J lost 3 bases, and 8 bases lay in between. Germline CDR1 is SQVTM and CDR2 is ANQGSEA. The CDR3 DNA reads TGCAGCGTCGCAGGGGCTAATGAAAAACTGTTTTTT. Amino acids: CSVAGANEKLFF.

CDR3 residues: CAWSVGQGAYNEQFF. Written as DNA, the CDR3 is TGTGCCTGGAGTGTAGGTCAGGGGGCTTACAATGAGCAGTTCTTC. The gene calls are TRBV30 and TRBJ2-1, with 8 positions matching TRBD1. Germline-derived CDR1 and CDR2 are GTSNPN and SVGIG (reference sequence). The CDR3 loop spans 15 amino acids. V trimming: 0 bases; J trimming: 4 bases; junction bases outside the gene matches: 5.

This clone has a handful of counts. The chain has TRBV4-1 and TRBJ2-3, with D perhaps matching TRBD2 (6 bases). CDR3 length: 16 residues. CDR1 and CDR2 from the germline V gene are MGHRA and YSYEKL. V was clipped by 1 base and J by 8 bases, with 19 bases between them. The DNA for the CDR3 is TGCGCCAGCAGCCAAGGTCAAGGAGGGTACGTGGGTACGCAGTATTTT. Protein: CASSQGQGGYVGTQYF.

The genes are TRBV7-8 and TRBJ2-5; D is possibly TRBD2 (6 bases). Germline-derived CDR1 and CDR2 are SGHVS and FQNEAQ. The CDR3 covers 14 residues. V was cut by 5 bases and J by 5 bases, with 15 bases left in between. CDR3 residues: CASSKDPGVETQYF. DNA of the CDR3: TGTGCCAGCAGCAAAGACCCGGGAGTGGAGACCCAGTACTTC.

The CDR3 loop is CASSSEYPRTGEQETQYF. Here the CDR3 DNA reads TGTGCCAGCAGCTCCGAATACCCCCGGACAGGGGAGCAAGAGACCCAGTACTTC. The chain couples TRBV7-9 to TRBJ2-5; 9 bases agree with TRBD1. Unmatched junction bases numbered 14, after V lost 4 bases and J lost 2 bases. Per germline, CDR1 SEHNR and CDR2 FQNEAQ (reference sequence). The CDR3 spans 18 residues.

The rearrangement uses TRBV7-2 and TRBJ2-3; 7 bases map to TRBD2. CDR1 SGHTA and CDR2 FQGNSA come from the germline V gene. The length of the CDR3 is 17 residues. The V and J ends lost 3 bases and 1 base, in that order; junction bases with no gene match: 10. The CDR3 region has the DNA TGTGCCAGCAGCTTGACCGGGAGGCGGTTGGGCACAGATACGCAGTATTTT. Translation: CASSLTGRRLGTDTQYF.

The rearrangement joins TRBV27 to TRBJ2-2; D is undetermined. The CDR3 sequence is 12 residues long. Germline V gene sequence: CDR1 MNHEY, CDR2 SMNVEV (reference sequence). With 8 bases removed from V and 1 base from J, the gap between germline ends came to 5 bases. CDR3 sequence: CASPRNTGELFF. CDR3 in DNA: TGTGCCAGCCCGAGGAACACCGGGGAGCTGTTTTTT.

The chain carries TRBV3-1 (or the pseudogene TRBV3-2) and TRBJ1-5, with 7 bases identical to TRBD1. Trimming took 7 bases from V and 5 from J; bases not matched to a gene: 2. Germline V gene sequence: CDR1 LGHDT, CDR2 YNNKEL (reference sequence). The CDR3 is made up of 12 amino acids. CDR3 DNA sequence: TGTGCCAGCACCACAGGGGATCAGCCCCAGCATTTT. Its protein product is CASTTGDQPQHF.

CDR3 nucleotides: TGTGCCATCAGTAATAGACAGGGCCGTTTCGCTGAAGCTTTCTTT. This translates into CAISNRQGRFAEAFF. The chain carries TRBV10-3 and TRBJ1-1; 7 bases agree with TRBD1. The CDR3 extends over 15 amino acids. The V segment lost 5 bases and the J segment 6 bases; nucleotides outside the gene matches: 12. Germline values: CDR1 ENHRY, CDR2 SYGVKD.

As concerns this clone: The identical CDR3 is also encoded by other nucleotide sequences in the sample. The chain uses TRBV5-1 and TRBJ1-1, with unresolved D. V was shortened by 1 base and J by 3 bases, with 7 bases between the two germline ends. The length of the CDR3 is 13 residues. Per the germline V gene, CDR1 is SGHRS and CDR2 is YFSETQ. The CDR3 region is CASSLKQDTEAFF. CDR3 nucleotides: TGCGCCAGCAGCTTGAAGCAAGACACTGAAGCTTTCTTT.

The V call is TRBV27, the J call TRBJ1-2; tentative D call: TRBD1 (6 bases). The germline V gene encodes CDR1 MNHEY and CDR2 SMNVEV (reference sequence). V was shortened by 3 bases and J by 4 bases, with 9 bases between the two germline ends. The CDR3 loop spans 13 amino acids. The CDR3 region is CASSLEQGYGYTF. In DNA, the CDR3 is TGTGCCAGCAGTTTGGAACAGGGCTATGGCTACACCTTC.